The 7 T cell receptor beta chains below come from one sample, sequenced in a study of T-cell reconstitution after alpha-beta-depleted transplantation in children. Preparation of the TCRbeta library involved a method that used unique molecular identifiers. MiXCR, run by TCRdb on the PCR reads, gives a single entry per CDR3 protein. The data contain 600,000 to 800,000 distinct CDR3 sequences, around 13% of them singletons. The input for sequencing was PBMCs, taken before TCRalphabeta/CD19-depleted stem cell transplant. The receptors originated from a girl aged 2 to 9 with congenital amegakaryocytic thrombocytopenia, due to receive a stem cell transplant.

This sequence joins TRBV5-1 and TRBJ2-5; D ambiguous. Germline CDR1 SGHRS, CDR2 YFSETQ. This CDR3 is built from 14 residues. Between the trimmed V and J ends, which lost 4 bases and 4 bases, there was a span of 14 bases. CDR3 sequence: CASSPPRTVETQYF. The CDR3 DNA is TGCGCCAGCAGCCCCCCTCGGACCGTAGAGACCCAGTACTTC.

This clonotype was seen many times. The rearrangement uses TRBV6-5 and TRBJ2-1; weak D call: TRBD2 (6 bases). Germline CDR1 reads MNHEY; CDR2 reads SVGAGI. V was trimmed by 5 bases and J by 6 bases, leaving 20 bases between them. The CDR3 has 16 amino acids. DNA of the CDR3: TGTGCCAGCAGTAACGAACCTCGGGACTGGCCCAATGAGCAGTTCTTC. Translated: CASSNEPRDWPNEQFF.

This rearrangement joins TRBV4-3 to TRBJ1-2, with D uncertain. Per germline, CDR1 LGHNA and CDR2 YSLEER. The V and J ends lost 0 bases and 8 bases respectively, with 19 bases between them. The CDR3 covers 16 residues. DNA for the CDR3: TGCGCCAGCAGCCAAGAGTGGTTGGAGGACCCCAGGGGCTACACCTTC. Translated, it gives CASSQEWLEDPRGYTF.

The rearrangement joins TRBV6-1 to TRBJ2-1; the match to TRBD2 covers 10 bases. Trimming at V came to 8 bases and at J to 2 bases, leaving 12 bases not matched to a gene. The CDR3 spans 17 residues. The germline V gene encodes CDR1 MNHNS and CDR2 SASEGT. Here the CDR3 DNA reads TGTGCCAGCGGACGGACCCAAGCGGGAGGGCCCTACAATGAGCAGTTCTTC. Translating it yields CASGRTQAGGPYNEQFF.

This clonotype was recorded many times. The J gene is TRBJ2-1, the V gene TRBV20-1, with 13 nucleotides matching TRBD2. From germline, CDR1 is DFQATT and CDR2 SNEGSKA (reference sequence). The CDR3 is made up of 14 amino acids. V trimming: 6 bases; J trimming: 6 bases; junction bases outside the gene matches: 5. The CDR3 here is CSAQLAGGFNEQFF. The CDR3 DNA reads TGCAGTGCGCAACTAGCGGGAGGGTTCAATGAGCAGTTCTTC.

The rearrangement links TRBV29-1 to TRBJ2-1; a weak D match, TRBD2 (7 bases). The CDR3 consists of 17 residues. Germline CDR1 reads SQVTM; CDR2 reads ANQGSEA. Trimming shortened V by 1 base and J by 6 bases, and 22 bases separated the two germline ends. CDR3 sequence (DNA): TGCAGCGTTGAAGTTCCTGGGAGGGGGGAGGTCCTCAATGAGCAGTTCTTC. It encodes CSVEVPGRGEVLNEQFF.

This clonotype was counted at least ten times. The chain has TRBV29-1 and TRBJ2-1; 10 positions agree with TRBD2. Trimming at V came to 7 bases and at J to 9 bases, leaving 12 bases not matched to a gene. Germline CDR1 and CDR2: SQVTM and ANQGSEA. The CDR3 consists of 14 residues. The CDR3: CSARPSGSRVEQFF. CDR3 DNA: TGCAGCGCCAGGCCTAGCGGGAGTCGGGTTGAGCAGTTCTTC.